This T cell receptor (beta chain) was identified in a study of blood T cell repertoires in COVID-19 (dated by TCRdb to 2020 to 2021). The study in broad terms: The collaborator samples originated in the United States, Italy and Spain and spanned the acute and convalescent phases of COVID-19. The samples were drawn from the first 160 participants of the ongoing ImmuneRACE study and from 950 to 1,500 subjects provided by 6 global collaborators. A freely available public database, intended as a resource for researchers studying the immune response to SARS-CoV-2, is where the repertoires were released. Where available, HLA class I and class II types were taken from metadata supplied by the sample provider and were not determined by assay-based typing. The prospective study material was composed of cDNA or gDNA derived from T cells, B-cell-depleted T cells, or PBMCs. The sample metadata nearly always contained a de-identified subject ID, COVID-19 status, age in years and sex. The dataset comprised deeply sampled blood TCRbeta repertoires from subjects exposed to, actively infected with, or recovered from COVID-19. What the authors observed across the whole study: The quantity of clinical and demographic metadata differed by source and by participant and was supplied without curation.

The immunoSEQ Assay, a bias-controlled multiplex PCR, was used to amplify TCRbeta CDR3 regions from genomic DNA. As for how the authors treated the data: Nucleated cell counts per sample were estimated from amplification of reference gene primers within the assay. To quantify the absolute abundance of each unique TCRbeta CDR3 rearrangement, sequence reads were collapsed and filtered. For each sample, productive Simpson clonality was calculated as the square root of Simpson's diversity index over productive rearrangements. As stored in TCRdb, this immuneACCESS dataset retains in-frame rearrangements with V and J assigned. A fraction of the clones does not appear; measured against another copy, unresolved V genes explain less than half of the discrepancy, and the remainder lacks a known reason. The DNA was the basis for D and trimming; V, J and clone size are from that table. Across this sample there are some 120,000 clones, with around 83% seen only once. The ten largest make up about 17% of the sample.

This clone was seen a handful of times. There is no known antigen for this receptor. Per-base qualities were not stored, and no clone one base away is much larger. The collaborating institutions used their own protocols to collect whole blood in K2EDTA tubes. For TCRbeta analysis, collaborators shipped samples in one of three forms: frozen whole blood, isolated PBMCs, or DNA extracted from either of those sample types. V drops 1 base and J drops 5 bases, leaving 9 bases in between. CDR1 and CDR2 (GTSNPN, SVGIG) derive from the germline V gene (reference sequence). Its CDR3 holds 13 amino acids, cysteine through phenylalanine. CDR3 DNA only is kept here, 39 bases in frame from base 1.

In this chain, TRBV30 is recombined with TRBJ1-5, with no D gene named confidently. This receptor was identified in a woman between 45 and 60 years old with acute or convalescent COVID-19. Sequencing was carried out using peripheral blood. The CDR3: CAWSERGDQPQHF. The DNA sequence is given as TGTGCCTGGAGTGAAAGAGGAGATCAGCCCCAGCATTTT.